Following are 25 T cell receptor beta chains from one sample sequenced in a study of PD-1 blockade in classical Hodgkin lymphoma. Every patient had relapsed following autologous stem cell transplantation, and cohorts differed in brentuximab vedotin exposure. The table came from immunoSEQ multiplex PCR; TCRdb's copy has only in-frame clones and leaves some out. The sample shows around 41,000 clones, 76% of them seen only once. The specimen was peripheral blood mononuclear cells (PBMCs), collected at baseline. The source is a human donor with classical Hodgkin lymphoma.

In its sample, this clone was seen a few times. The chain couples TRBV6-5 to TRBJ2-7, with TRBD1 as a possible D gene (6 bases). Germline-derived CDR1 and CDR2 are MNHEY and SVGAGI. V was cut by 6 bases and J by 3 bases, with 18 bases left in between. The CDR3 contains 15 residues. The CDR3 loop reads CASRLYRKGGYEQYF. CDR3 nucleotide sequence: TGTGCCAGCAGGCTTTACAGAAAAGGGGGCTACGAGCAGTACTTC.

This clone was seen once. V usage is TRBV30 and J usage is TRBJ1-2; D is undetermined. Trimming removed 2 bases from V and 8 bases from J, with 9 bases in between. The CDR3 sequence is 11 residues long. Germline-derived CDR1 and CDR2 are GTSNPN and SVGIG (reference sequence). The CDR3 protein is CAWSYSLGYTF. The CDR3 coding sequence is TGTGCCTGGAGTTATAGCCTCGGCTACACCTTC.

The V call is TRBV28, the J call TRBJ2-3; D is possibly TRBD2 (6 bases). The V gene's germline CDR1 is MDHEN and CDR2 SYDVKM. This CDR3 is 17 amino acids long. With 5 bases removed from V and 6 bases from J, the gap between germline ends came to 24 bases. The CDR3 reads CASSTPYRDSRQDTQYF. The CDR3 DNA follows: TGTGCCAGCAGTACCCCCTACCGGGACTCCCGACAGGATACGCAGTATTTT.

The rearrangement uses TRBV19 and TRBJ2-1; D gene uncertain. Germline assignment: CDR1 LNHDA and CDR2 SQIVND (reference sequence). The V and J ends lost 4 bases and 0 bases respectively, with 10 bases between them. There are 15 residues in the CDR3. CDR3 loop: CASSRALFSYNEQFF. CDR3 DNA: TGTGCCAGTAGTAGGGCCCTCTTCTCCTACAATGAGCAGTTCTTC. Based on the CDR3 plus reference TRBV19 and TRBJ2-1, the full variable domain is DGGITQSPKYLFRKEGQNVTLSCEQNLNHDAMYWYRQDPGQGLRLIYYSQIVNDFQKGDIAEGYSVSREKKESFPLTVTSAQKNPTAFYLCASSRALFSYNEQFFGPGTRLTVL.

The CDR3: CASSSGQGTPQYF. CDR3 in DNA: TGTGCCAGCAGCTCGGGACAGGGAACCCCCCAGTACTTC. The V and J genes are TRBV7-2 and TRBJ2-5, with TRBD1 matching over 9 bases. V lost 4 bases and J lost 9; bases outside the gene matches: 6. This CDR3 contains 13 residues. Germline CDR1 and CDR2: SGHTA and FQGNSA.

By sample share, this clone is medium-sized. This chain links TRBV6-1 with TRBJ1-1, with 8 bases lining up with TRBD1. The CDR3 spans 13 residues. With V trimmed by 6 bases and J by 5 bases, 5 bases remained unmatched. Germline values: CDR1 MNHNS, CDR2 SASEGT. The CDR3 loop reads CASRPGGRTEAFF. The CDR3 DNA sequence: TGTGCCAGCAGGCCAGGGGGCCGGACTGAAGCTTTCTTT.

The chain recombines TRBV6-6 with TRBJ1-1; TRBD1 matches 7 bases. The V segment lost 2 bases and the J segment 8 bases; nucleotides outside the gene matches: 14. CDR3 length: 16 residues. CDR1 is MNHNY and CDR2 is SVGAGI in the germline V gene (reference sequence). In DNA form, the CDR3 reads TGTGCCAGCAGTTACCAACCCGAGACAGGGCCCTACGAAGCTTTCTTT. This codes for CASSYQPETGPYEAFF.

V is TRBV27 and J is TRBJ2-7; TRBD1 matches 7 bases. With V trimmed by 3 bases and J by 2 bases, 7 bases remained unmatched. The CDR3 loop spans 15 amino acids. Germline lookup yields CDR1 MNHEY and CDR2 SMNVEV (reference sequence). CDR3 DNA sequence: TGTGCCAGCAGTTTGAGGGGGCGCAGAACCTACGAGCAGTACTTC. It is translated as CASSLRGRRTYEQYF.

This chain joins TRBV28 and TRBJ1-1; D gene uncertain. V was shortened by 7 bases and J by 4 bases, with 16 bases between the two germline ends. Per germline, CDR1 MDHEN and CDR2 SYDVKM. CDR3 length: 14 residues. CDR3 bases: TGTGCCAGCACCCATGAAGGTGGTGGCACTGAAGCTTTCTTT. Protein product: CASTHEGGGTEAFF.

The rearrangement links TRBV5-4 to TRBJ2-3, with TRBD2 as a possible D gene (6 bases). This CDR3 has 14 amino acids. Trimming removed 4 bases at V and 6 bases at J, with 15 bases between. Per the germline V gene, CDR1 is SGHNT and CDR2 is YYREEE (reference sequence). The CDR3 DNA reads TGTGCCAGCAGCCCTGCGGAGGGTTCGGATACGCAGTATTTT. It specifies CASSPAEGSDTQYF.

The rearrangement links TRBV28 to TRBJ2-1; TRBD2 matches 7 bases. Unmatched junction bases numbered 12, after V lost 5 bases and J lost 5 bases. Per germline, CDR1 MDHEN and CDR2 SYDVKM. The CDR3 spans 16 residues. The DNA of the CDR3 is TGTGCCAGCAGTCAGCGGCGACTAGCCGTTAACAATGAGCAGTTCTTC. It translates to CASSQRRLAVNNEQFF.

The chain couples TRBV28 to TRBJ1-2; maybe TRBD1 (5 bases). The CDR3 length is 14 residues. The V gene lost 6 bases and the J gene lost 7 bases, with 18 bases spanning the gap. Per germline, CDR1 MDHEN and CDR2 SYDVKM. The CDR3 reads CASRERGRAGGYTF. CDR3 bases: TGTGCCAGCAGGGAGAGGGGCAGGGCTGGTGGCTACACCTTC.

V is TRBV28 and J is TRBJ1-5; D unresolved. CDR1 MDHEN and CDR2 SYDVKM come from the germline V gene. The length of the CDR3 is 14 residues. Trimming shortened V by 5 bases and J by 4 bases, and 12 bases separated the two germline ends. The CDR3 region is CASSRWDPNQPQHF. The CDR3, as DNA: TGTGCCAGCAGTAGGTGGGATCCGAATCAGCCCCAGCATTTT. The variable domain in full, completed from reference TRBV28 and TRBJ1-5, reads DVKVTQSSRYLVKRTGEKVFLECVQDMDHENMFWYRQDPGLGLRLIYFSYDVKMKEKGDIPEGYSVSREKKERFSLILESASTNQTSMYLCASSRWDPNQPQHFGDGTRLSIL.

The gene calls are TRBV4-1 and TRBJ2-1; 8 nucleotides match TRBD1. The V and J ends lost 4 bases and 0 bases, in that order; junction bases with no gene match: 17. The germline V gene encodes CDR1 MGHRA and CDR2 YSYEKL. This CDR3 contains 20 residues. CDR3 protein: CASSLPPVGWTGSSYNEQFF. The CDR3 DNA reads TGCGCCAGCAGCCTCCCCCCAGTGGGGTGGACAGGGAGCTCCTACAATGAGCAGTTCTTC.

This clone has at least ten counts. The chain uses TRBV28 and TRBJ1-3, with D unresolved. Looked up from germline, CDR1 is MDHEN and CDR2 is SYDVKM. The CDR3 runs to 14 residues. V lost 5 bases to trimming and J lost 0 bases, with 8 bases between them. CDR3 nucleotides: TGTGCCAGCAGTACCGAAAGCTCTGGAAACACCATATATTTT. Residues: CASSTESSGNTIYF.

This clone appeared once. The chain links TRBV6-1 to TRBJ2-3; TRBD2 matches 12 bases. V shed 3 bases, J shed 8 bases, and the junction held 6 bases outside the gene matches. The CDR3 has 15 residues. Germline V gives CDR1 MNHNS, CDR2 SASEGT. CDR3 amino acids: CASSEASGRVLTQYF. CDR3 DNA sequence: TGTGCCAGCAGTGAGGCTAGCGGGAGGGTTCTTACGCAGTATTTT.

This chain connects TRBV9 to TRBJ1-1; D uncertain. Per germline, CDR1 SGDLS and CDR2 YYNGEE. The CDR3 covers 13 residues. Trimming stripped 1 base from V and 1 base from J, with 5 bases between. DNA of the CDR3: TGTGCCAGCAGCGTATACGAGAACACTGAAGCTTTCTTT. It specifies CASSVYENTEAFF.

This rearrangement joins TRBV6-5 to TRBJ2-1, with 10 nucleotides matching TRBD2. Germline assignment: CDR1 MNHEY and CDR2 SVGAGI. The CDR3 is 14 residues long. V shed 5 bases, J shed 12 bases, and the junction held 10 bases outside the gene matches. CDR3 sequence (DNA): TGTGCCAGCAGTACAGGGGAGCGGGAGGGGTGGCAGTTCTTC. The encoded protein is CASSTGEREGWQFF.

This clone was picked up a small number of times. The CDR3 sequence is CASSFDRGEQFF. In nucleotides, the CDR3 is TGTGCCAGCAGTTTCGATCGCGGGGAGCAGTTCTTC. The V and J genes are TRBV27 and TRBJ2-1; possibly TRBD2 for D (5 bases). The CDR3 runs 12 residues. Trimming left V 3 bases short and J 10 bases short, with 10 bases between. Germline CDR1 and CDR2: MNHEY and SMNVEV (reference sequence).

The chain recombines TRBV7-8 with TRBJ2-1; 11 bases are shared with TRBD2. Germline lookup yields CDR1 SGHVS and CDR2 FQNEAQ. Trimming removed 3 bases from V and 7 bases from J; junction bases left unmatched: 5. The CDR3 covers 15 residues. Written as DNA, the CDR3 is TGTGCCAGCAGCTTCACTAGCGGGAGTTTGAATGAGCAGTTCTTC. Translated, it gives CASSFTSGSLNEQFF.

CDR3 nucleotides: TGTGCCAGCAGTTTTAGCGGGAGGGGCCACGAGCAGTACTTC. Protein sequence: CASSFSGRGHEQYF. The rearrangement joins TRBV28 to TRBJ2-7, with 11 bases aligning to TRBD2. The CDR3 is 14 residues long. CDR1 and CDR2 from the germline V gene are MDHEN and SYDVKM. With 3 bases clipped from V and 5 bases from J, the junction kept 3 bases outside the gene matches.

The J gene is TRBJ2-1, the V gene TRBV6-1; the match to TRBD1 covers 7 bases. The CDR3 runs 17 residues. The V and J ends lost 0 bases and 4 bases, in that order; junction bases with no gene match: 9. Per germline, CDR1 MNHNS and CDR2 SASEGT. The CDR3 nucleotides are TGTGCCAGCAGTGAAGCGCTTCTGACAGGGCCATACAATGAGCAGTTCTTC. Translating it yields CASSEALLTGPYNEQFF.

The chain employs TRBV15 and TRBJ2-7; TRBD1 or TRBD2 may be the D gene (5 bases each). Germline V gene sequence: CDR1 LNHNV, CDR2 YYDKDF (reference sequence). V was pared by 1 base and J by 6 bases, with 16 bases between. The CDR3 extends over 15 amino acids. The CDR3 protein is CATSRGGGPGGEQYF. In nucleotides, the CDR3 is TGTGCCACCAGCAGAGGCGGCGGCCCTGGGGGCGAGCAGTACTTC.

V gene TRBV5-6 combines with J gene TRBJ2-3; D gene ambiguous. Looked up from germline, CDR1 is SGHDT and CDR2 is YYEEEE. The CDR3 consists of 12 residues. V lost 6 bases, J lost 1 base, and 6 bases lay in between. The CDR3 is CASTLGTDTQYF. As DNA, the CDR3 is TGTGCCAGCACCTTAGGCACAGATACGCAGTATTTT. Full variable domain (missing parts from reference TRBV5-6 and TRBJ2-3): DAGVTQSPTHLIKTRGQQVTLRCSPKSGHDTVSWYQQALGQGPQFIFQYYEEEERQRGNFPDRFSGHQFPNYSSELNVNALLLGDSALYLCASTLGTDTQYFGPGTRLTVL.

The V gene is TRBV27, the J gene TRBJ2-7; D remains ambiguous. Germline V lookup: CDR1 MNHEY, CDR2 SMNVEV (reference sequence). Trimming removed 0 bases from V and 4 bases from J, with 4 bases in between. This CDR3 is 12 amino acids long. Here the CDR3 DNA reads TGTGCCAGCAGTTTATCGGCTTACGAGCAGTACTTC. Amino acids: CASSLSAYEQYF.